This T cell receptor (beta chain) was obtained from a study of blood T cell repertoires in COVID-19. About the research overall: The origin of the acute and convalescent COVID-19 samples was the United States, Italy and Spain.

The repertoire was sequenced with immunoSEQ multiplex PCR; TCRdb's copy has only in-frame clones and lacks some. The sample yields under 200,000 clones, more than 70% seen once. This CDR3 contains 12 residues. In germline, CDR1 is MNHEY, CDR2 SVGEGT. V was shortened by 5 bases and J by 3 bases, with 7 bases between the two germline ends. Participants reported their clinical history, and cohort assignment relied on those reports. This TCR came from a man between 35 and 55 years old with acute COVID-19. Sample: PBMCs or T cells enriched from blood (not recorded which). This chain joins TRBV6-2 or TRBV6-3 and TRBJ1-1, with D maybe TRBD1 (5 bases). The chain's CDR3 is CASSGGYTEAFF. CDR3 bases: TGTGCCAGCAGTGGGGGGTACACTGAAGCTTTCTTT.